This TCR beta chain is from a study of technical replicates of blood from a handful of donors. The repertoire was sequenced with immunoSEQ multiplex PCR; TCRdb's copy has only in-frame clones and lacks some. The table lists 65,000 to 85,000 clones, about 96% of them singletons. V was clipped by 1 base and J by 3 bases; unmatched bases: 0. The CDR3 runs 14 residues. CDR1 and CDR2 (germline): SGHAT, FQDESV (reference sequence). Sequencing was performed on T cells isolated from PBMCs. The sequence came from a human donor in good health. This rearrangement joins TRBV11-1 to TRBJ2-7; 10 bases are a match to TRBD1. Written as DNA, the CDR3 is TGTGCCAGCAGCTTAGGGACAGGGGGCTACGAGCAGTACTTC. It encodes CASSLGTGGYEQYF.